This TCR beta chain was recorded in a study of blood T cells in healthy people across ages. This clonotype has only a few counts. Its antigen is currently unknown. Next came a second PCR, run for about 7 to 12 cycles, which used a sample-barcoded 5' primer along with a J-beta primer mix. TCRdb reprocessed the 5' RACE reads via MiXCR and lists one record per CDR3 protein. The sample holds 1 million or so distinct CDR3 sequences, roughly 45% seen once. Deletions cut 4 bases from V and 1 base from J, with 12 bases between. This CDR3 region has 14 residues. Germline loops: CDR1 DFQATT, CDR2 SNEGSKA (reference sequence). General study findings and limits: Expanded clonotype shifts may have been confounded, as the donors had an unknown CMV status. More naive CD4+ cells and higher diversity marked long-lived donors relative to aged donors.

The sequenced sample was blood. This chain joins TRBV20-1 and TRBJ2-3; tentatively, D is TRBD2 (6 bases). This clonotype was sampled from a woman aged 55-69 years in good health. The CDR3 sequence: CSAKDYMGTDTQYF. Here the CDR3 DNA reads TGCAGTGCTAAGGACTATATGGGCACAGATACGCAGTATTTT.